This TCR beta chain was found in a study of sequential checkpoint blockade in melanoma. Study summary: First-line arms were nivolumab then ipilimumab, or the reverse, randomized 1:1. Each arm's sequence ended with maintenance nivolumab.

The germline V gene has CDR1 MNHNS and CDR2 SASEGT. This CDR3 spans 15 amino acids. Germline trimming cut 5 bases from V and 6 bases from J; bases unmatched to any gene: 9. Noted treatment: randomized to nivolumab then ipilimumab (arm A) or the reverse (arm B). PBMC sorting kept live CD3+CD8+ cells without CD19 or CD56. The assay was immunoSEQ multiplex PCR, and TCRdb's table has in-frame clones only and misses some. The sample records under 25,000 clones, under 85% being singletons. The TCR comes from a human donor with melanoma. The material sequenced was CD8+ T cells sorted from blood (inferred from file names), taken from a patient given nivolumab and ipilimumab in sequence. This chain uses TRBV6-1 with TRBJ1-5; 8 bases fit TRBD1. CDR3 in DNA: TGTGCCAGCAGTACGTCAGGGGGCGAGGCTCAGCCCCAGCATTTT. It specifies CASSTSGGEAQPQHF.